This TCR beta chain was identified in a study of blood T cell repertoires in COVID-19. For the study at large: In each case, the material was cDNA or gDNA derived from T cells, B-cell-depleted T cells, or PBMCs.

CDR1 KGHDR and CDR2 SFDVKD come from the germline V gene. J was trimmed by 7 bases and V by 4 bases; bases with no gene match: 5. The CDR3 covers 13 residues. How the authors handled the data: Scientists estimated how many nucleated cells there were by amplifying reference gene primers. The data were produced by immunoSEQ multiplex PCR, yet TCRdb's version contains in-frame clones alone and is incomplete. V, J and clone size are taken as reported in that table, and D and trimming were inferred from the DNA itself. The data contain about 110,000 clones, about 93% of them seen just once; the ten biggest clones take up less than 1.5%.

Material for sequencing was peripheral blood. The origin of this receptor is a woman under 40 with acute or convalescent COVID-19. V is TRBV24-1 and J is TRBJ2-5; TRBD1 aligns across 7 bases. The CDR3 region is CATSDWDSPTQYF. The CDR3, as DNA: TGTGCCACCAGTGACTGGGACAGCCCGACCCAGTACTTC.